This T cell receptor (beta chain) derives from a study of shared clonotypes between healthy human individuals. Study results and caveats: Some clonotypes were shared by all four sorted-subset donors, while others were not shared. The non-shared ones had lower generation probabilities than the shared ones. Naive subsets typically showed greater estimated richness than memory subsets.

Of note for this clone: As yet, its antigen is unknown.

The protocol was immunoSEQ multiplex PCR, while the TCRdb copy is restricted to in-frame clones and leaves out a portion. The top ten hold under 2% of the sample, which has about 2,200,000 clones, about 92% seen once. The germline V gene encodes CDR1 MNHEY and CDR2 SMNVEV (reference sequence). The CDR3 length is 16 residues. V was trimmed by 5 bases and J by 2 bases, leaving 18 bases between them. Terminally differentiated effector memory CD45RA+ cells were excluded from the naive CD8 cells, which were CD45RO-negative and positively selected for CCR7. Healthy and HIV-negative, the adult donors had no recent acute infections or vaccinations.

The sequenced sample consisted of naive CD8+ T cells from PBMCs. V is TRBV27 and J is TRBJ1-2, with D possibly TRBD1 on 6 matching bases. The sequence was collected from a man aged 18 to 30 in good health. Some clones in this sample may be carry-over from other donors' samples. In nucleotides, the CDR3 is TGTGCCAGCAGTCCCTGGACAGATATCTTAAACTATGGCTACACCTTC. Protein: CASSPWTDILNYGYTF.